A selection of T cell receptor beta chains follows, all from one sample in a study of shared clonotypes between healthy human individuals. TCRdb's table, derived via immunoSEQ multiplex PCR, lists solely in-frame clones and lacks some. The table lists roughly 2,000,000 clones, roughly 93% of them singletons, with around 1.7% in the top ten. Input material: naive CD8+ T cells from PBMCs. The receptors here all came from a man younger than 30 in good health. Some clones in this sample may be carry-over from other donors' samples. Each CDR3 is given with its conserved first and last residue. A D gene is named only where the DNA matches it firmly. Size values are once, few and many counts, or a class for expanded clones, and some rows have none.

V,J,size,D,DNA,CDR3
TRBV6-1,TRBJ1-1,.,.,TGTGCCAGCAGTGAAAACCCCCCGGGGGATGAAGCTTTCTTT,CASSENPPGDEAFF
TRBV9,TRBJ2-7,.,TRBD2,TGTGCCAGCAGCCCGGGGGGGGCCTCGTACGAGCAGTACTTC,CASSPGGASYEQYF
TRBV28,TRBJ1-1,.,.,TGTGCCAGCAGTTTGGGGTCACAGAACACTGAAGCTTTCTTT,CASSLGSQNTEAFF
TRBV7-9,TRBJ1-2,.,TRBD1,TGTGCCAGCAGCGACTCCTTAGGACAGGGGGCGCTTGGCTACACCTTC,CASSDSLGQGALGYTF
TRBV27,TRBJ1-1,.,.,TGTGCCAGCAGGACACAGGGTACTGAAGCTTTCTTT,CASRTQGTEAFF
TRBV5-4,TRBJ2-1,.,TRBD1,TGTGCCAGCAGCTACACAGGGGGCGGTGAGCAGTTCTTC,CASSYTGGGEQFF
TRBV9,TRBJ1-1,.,TRBD1,TGTGCCAGCACGGCTACAGGGGGCACGGACACTGAAGCTTTCTTT,CASTATGGTDTEAFF
TRBV29-1,TRBJ2-1,.,.,TGCAGCGTGGACGCGGGGACAAGGAGATACAATGAGCAGTTCTTC,CSVDAGTRRYNEQFF
TRBV19,TRBJ2-7,.,.,TGTGCCAGTAGTATGATGGGGACGGACTACGAGCAGTACTTC,CASSMMGTDYEQYF
TRBV11-2,TRBJ1-4,.,.,TGTGCCAGCAGCTTAGTCGGAACAGCTATTTATGAAAAACTGTTTTTT,CASSLVGTAIYEKLFF
TRBV28,TRBJ2-7,.,TRBD1,TGTGCCAGCAGTTTAGAGTCAGGGGGCGTCTCCTACGAGCAGTACTTC,CASSLESGGVSYEQYF
TRBV7-8,TRBJ2-2,.,.,TGTGCCAGCAGCTCATATTTAGGGGAAGGGAACACCGGGGAGCTGTTTTTT,CASSSYLGEGNTGELFF
TRBV28,TRBJ2-7,.,.,TGTGCCAGCAGTTTAAGCGATATAACCTACGAGCAGTACTTC,CASSLSDITYEQYF
TRBV2,TRBJ2-2,.,TRBD2,TGTGCCAGCAGTGAACGGGCGGGGGTCACCGGGGAGCTGTTTTTT,CASSERAGVTGELFF
TRBV6-1,TRBJ1-4,.,.,TGTGCCAGCAGTGACTTAAGGGGCACGGGAGGAGAAAAACTGTTTTTT,CASSDLRGTGGEKLFF
TRBV27,TRBJ2-1,.,.,TGTGCCAGCAGACGCGCGGATGAGCAGTTCTTC,CASRRADEQFF
TRBV27,TRBJ2-6,.,.,TGTGCCAGCAGCCAAGGCCCTAGTGCCGGGGCCAACGTCCTGACTTTC,CASSQGPSAGANVLTF
TRBV6-5,TRBJ1-1,.,.,TGTGCCAGCAGTTACTCTTCGGGGGAGATTTACACTGAAGCTTTCTTT,CASSYSSGEIYTEAFF
TRBV29-1,TRBJ2-1,.,TRBD2,TGCAGCGGTAGACTAGCGGGAGCCTACAATGAGCAGTTCTTC,CSGRLAGAYNEQFF
TRBV11-1,TRBJ2-5,.,TRBD1,TGTGCCAGCAGCTTAGGGGTAGGGGGCTACCAAGAGACCCAGTACTTC,CASSLGVGGYQETQYF
TRBV27,TRBJ2-7,once,.,TGTGCCAGCAGTCACCAGGGGACCGCCGTCGGTGCCTACGAGCAGTACTTC,CASSHQGTAVGAYEQYF
TRBV27,TRBJ2-7,.,.,TGTGCCAGCAGTTACCGGCCAACCACAGCCTACTACGAGCAGTACTTC,CASSYRPTTAYYEQYF
TRBV5-1,TRBJ1-2,.,.,TGCGCCAGCAGCTTTGACGCCCTCTATGGCTACACCTTC,CASSFDALYGYTF
TRBV27,TRBJ2-7,.,.,TGTGCCAGCACCTCTCGAAACGGCTACGAGCAGTACTTC,CASTSRNGYEQYF
TRBV7-9,TRBJ2-7,once,TRBD1,TGTGCCAGCAGCCCGACAGGGGGCCCGAGCTCCTACGAGCAGTACTTC,CASSPTGGPSSYEQYF
TRBV6-6,TRBJ2-7,.,.,TGTGCCAGCAGTTACTCGAGCAGCCACTACGAGCAGTACTTC,CASSYSSSHYEQYF
TRBV2,TRBJ1-2,.,.,TGTGCCAGCAGGCCAAGGGGGGGGTCCTATGGCTACACCTTC,CASRPRGGSYGYTF
TRBV28,TRBJ1-1,few,TRBD1,TGTGCCAGCACGGACAGGGACACTGAAGCTTTCTTT,CASTDRDTEAFF
TRBV9,TRBJ1-3,.,TRBD1,TGTGCCAGCAGCCTGGGACAGAACTCTGGAAACACCATATATTTT,CASSLGQNSGNTIYF
TRBV5-8,TRBJ2-7,.,TRBD2,TGTGCCAGCAGGGGTCAAGCGGGAGTTTTTTACGAGCAGTACTTC,CASRGQAGVFYEQYF
TRBV28,TRBJ1-4,.,TRBD1,TGTGCCAGCAGACCCGGGACAGGTTTTTCTGAAAAACTGTTTTTT,CASRPGTGFSEKLFF
TRBV29-1,TRBJ2-1,once,.,TGCAGCGTTGACAGATCTTACAATGAGCAGTTCTTC,CSVDRSYNEQFF
TRBV5-4,TRBJ1-2,.,.,TGTGCCAGCAGCCGCGGCGAGGAGGGCAGCTATGGCTACACCTTC,CASSRGEEGSYGYTF
TRBV5-1,TRBJ2-7,once,TRBD1,TGCGCCAGCAGCTGGGGACAGGGTTACGAGCAGTACTTC,CASSWGQGYEQYF
TRBV4-2,TRBJ2-2,.,TRBD2,TGTGCCAGCAGCCCCGGGTTAGCGGGAGGATCCGGGGAGCTGTTTTTT,CASSPGLAGGSGELFF
TRBV7-9,TRBJ2-3,.,TRBD2,TGTGCCAGCAGCTTTTTAGGCGGGAGGGTGGCAGATACGCAGTATTTT,CASSFLGGRVADTQYF
TRBV7-3,TRBJ2-1,.,TRBD2,TGTGCCAGCGCAACTAGCGGAGACAATGAGCAGTTCTTC,CASATSGDNEQFF
TRBV28,TRBJ1-1,.,TRBD1,TGTGCCAGCAGTTGGGACAGGGGCCCTGAAGCTTTCTTT,CASSWDRGPEAFF
TRBV7-9,TRBJ1-4,.,TRBD1,TGTGCCAGCAGCCGGACAGGGGGAACTAATGAAAAACTGTTTTTT,CASSRTGGTNEKLFF
TRBV5-5,TRBJ2-7,once,.,TGTGCCAGCAGTTCACTAGCTGCCAGCTCCTACGAGCAGTACTTC,CASSSLAASSYEQYF
TRBV11-2,TRBJ2-2,.,TRBD2,TGTGCCAGCAGCTTAGTTGCGGGAGCGAAGAACACCGGGGAGCTGTTTTTT,CASSLVAGAKNTGELFF
TRBV28,TRBJ2-1,.,.,TGTGCCAGCAGTCTGGGACTCCTTATAAACTACAATGAGCAGTTCTTC,CASSLGLLINYNEQFF
TRBV5-1,TRBJ1-1,.,.,TGCGCCAGCAGCCAAGGGCGGGGGGCAGCGGTTGAAGCTTTCTTT,CASSQGRGAAVEAFF
TRBV7-8,TRBJ2-5,.,TRBD2,TGTGCCAGCAGCATGGGACTAGCGGGAGATCCCCCTCCAGTAGAGACCCAGTACTTC,CASSMGLAGDPPPVETQYF
TRBV28,TRBJ1-3,.,.,TGTGCCAGCCGTCCCCAATCAGGGGGAAACACCATATATTTT,CASRPQSGGNTIYF
TRBV2,TRBJ2-2,.,TRBD2,TGTGCCAGCAGTGAATATGCCCCAGGACTAGCGGTTGGTGGGGAGCTGTTTTTT,CASSEYAPGLAVGGELFF